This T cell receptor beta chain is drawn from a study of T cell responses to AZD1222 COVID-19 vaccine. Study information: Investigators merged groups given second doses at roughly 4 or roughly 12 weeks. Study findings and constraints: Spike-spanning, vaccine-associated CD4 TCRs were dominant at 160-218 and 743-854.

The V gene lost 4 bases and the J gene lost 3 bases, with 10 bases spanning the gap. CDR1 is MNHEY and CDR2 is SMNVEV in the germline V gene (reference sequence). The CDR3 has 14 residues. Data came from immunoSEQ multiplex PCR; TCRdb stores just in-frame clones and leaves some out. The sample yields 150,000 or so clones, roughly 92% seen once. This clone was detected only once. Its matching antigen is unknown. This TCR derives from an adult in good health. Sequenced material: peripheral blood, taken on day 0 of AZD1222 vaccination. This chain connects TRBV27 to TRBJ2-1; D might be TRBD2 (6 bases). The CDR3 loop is CASSSPGVYNEQFF. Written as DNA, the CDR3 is TGTGCCAGCAGTTCCCCGGGAGTCTACAATGAGCAGTTCTTC.